This entry features one T cell receptor beta chain sequence. The antigen remains unidentified. This sample was included in a study of T cells after yellow fever vaccination. Looking at the study overall: The fractions with low cell numbers were processed using SMART-Seq v4 Ultra Low Input.

Per the germline V gene, CDR1 is SEHNR and CDR2 is FQNEAQ (reference sequence). This CDR3 is built from 14 residues. Deletions cut 4 bases from V and 1 base from J, with 10 bases between. Study outcomes and limitations: Most clones from primary vaccination were detected again post-booster (roughly 96% CD4, 70% to 90% CD8). The bulk population could contribute abundant contaminating clonotypes to FACS-sorted repertoires.

A universal primer site and UMIs were added as TCR cDNA was made by 5'RACE template switching. TCRdb processed the 5' RACE reads anew with MiXCR; each CDR3 protein has one entry. This sample has 300,000 to 400,000 distinct CDR3 sequences, with 3.5% to 4.5% found just once. The gene calls are TRBV7-9 and TRBJ1-1; D remains ambiguous. The material sequenced was PBMCs, taken 5 days after the yellow fever booster vaccination. This clonotype was obtained from a man between 18 and 35 years old who received the YFV17D yellow fever vaccine. The CDR3 DNA reads TGTGCCAGCAGCTCGGTAACAGCGAACACTGAAGCTTTCTTT. The encoded protein is CASSSVTANTEAFF.